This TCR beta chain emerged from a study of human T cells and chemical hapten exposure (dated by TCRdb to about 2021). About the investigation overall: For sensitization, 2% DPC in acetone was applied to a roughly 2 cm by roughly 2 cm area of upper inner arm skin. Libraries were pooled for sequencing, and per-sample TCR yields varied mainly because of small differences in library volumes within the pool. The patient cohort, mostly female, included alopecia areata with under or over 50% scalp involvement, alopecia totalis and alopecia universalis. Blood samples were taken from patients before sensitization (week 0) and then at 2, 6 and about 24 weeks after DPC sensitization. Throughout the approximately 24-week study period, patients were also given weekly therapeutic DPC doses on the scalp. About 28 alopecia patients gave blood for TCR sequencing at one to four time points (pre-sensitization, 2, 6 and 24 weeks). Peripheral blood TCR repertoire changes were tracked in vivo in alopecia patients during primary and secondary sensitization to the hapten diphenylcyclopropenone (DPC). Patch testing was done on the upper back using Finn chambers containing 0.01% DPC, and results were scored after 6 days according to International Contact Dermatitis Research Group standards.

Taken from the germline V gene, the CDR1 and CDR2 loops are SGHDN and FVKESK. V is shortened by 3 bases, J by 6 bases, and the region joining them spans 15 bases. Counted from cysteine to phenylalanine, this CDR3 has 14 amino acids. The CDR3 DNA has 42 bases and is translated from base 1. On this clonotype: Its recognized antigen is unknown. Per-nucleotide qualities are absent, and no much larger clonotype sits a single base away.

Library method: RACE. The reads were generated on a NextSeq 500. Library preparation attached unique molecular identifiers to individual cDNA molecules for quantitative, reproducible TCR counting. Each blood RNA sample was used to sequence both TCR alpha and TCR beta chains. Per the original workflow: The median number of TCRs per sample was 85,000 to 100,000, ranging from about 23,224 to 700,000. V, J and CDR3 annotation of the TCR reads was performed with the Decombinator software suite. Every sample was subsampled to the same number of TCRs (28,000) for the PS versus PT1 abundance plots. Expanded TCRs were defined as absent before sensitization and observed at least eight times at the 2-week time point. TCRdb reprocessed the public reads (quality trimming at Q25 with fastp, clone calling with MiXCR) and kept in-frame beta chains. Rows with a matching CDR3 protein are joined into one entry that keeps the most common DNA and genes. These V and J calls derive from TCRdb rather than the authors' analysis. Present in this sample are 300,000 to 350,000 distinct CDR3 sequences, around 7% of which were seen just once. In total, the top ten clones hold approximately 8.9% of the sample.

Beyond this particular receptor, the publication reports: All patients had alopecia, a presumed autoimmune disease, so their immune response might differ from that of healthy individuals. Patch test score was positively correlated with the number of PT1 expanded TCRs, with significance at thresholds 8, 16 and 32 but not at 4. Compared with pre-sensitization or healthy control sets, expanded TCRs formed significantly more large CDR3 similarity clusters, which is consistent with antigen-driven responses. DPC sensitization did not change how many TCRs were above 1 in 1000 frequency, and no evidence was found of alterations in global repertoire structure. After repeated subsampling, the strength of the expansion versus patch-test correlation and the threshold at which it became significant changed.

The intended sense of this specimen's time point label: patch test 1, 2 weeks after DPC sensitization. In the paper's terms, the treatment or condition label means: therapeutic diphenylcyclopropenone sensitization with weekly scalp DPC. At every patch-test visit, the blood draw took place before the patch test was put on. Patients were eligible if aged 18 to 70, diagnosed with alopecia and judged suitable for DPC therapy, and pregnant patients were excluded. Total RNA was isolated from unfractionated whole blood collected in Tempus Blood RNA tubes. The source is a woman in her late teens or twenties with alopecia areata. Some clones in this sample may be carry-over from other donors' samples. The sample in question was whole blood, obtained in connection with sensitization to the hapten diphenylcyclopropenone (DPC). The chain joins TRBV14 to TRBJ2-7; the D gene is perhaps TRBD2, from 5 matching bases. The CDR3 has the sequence CASSQGSLSGEQYF. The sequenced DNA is TGTGCCAGCAGCCAGGGGAGTCTAAGCGGCGAGCAGTACTTC.